This record covers a single T cell receptor (beta chain). Its antigen is unidentified. The CDR3 totals 15 residues. The germline V gene encodes CDR1 SNHLY and CDR2 FYNNEI. The source of the sample is a study of vaccination and CD4 T cells after COVID-19. Overall study context: The stimulating agents, overlapping spike peptides, came from SARS-CoV-2, HCoV-NL63, HCoV-OC43 and HCoV-229E. Notes on the study in general: The median count of SARS-CoV-2-reactive clonotypes rose from about 20 to 38, not significantly. A median around 90% of convalescent patients' SARS-CoV-2-reactive clones emerged only after vaccination.

The Oncomine TCR Beta short-read assay sequenced DNA from cultured CD4+ T cells. TCRdb used MiXCR to reprocess the PCR reads, holding one entry per CDR3 protein. The data show about 20,000 distinct CDR3 sequences, roughly half seen once. Noted treatment: approximately nine-day PBMC culture with coronavirus spike peptide pools or control peptides (ViraFEST assay). Positive tests by PCR, dated March to December 2020, predated US Alpha, Beta and Delta variants. The chain is built from TRBV2 and TRBJ2-1, with 14 bases identical to TRBD2. The J call may be in error: the DNA end matches TRBJ2-7 better. Sequencing was performed on CD4+ T cells from blood, cultured in vitro. The sequence was collected from a human donor who had recovered from COVID-19. The CDR3 sequence is CASRGTSGGSYEQYF. CDR3 nucleotide sequence: TGTGCCAGCAGGGGGACTAGCGGGGGCTCCTACGAGCAGTACTTC.